Each of the 20 T cell receptor beta chains below was sequenced from the same sample in a study of neoadjuvant anti-PD-1 for oral cavity cancer. Time point described: after neoadjuvant nivolumab, at surgical resection. Method: immunoSEQ multiplex PCR; TCRdb's copy keeps in-frame clones and lacks some. The data show tens of thousands of clones, around a quarter seen once. The source was tumor tissue, collected after nivolumab (anti-PD-1) treatment. All receptors derive from a person between 40 and 85 years old with oral cavity squamous cell carcinoma.

The chain links TRBV14 to TRBJ1-2; D unresolved. V was trimmed by 1 base and J by 2 bases, leaving 14 bases between them. Germline CDR1 SGHDN, CDR2 FVKESK. The CDR3 has 16 amino acids. This CDR3 is CASSQVGRGLNYGYTF. In nucleotides, the CDR3 is TGTGCCAGCAGCCAAGTAGGGCGGGGATTAAACTATGGCTACACCTTC. Full variable domain (outside the CDR3, taken from reference TRBV14 and TRBJ1-2): EAGVTQFPSHSVIEKGQTVTLRCDPISGHDNLYWYRRVMGKEIKFLLHFVKESKQDESGMPNNRFLAERTGGTYSTLKVQPAELEDSGVYFCASSQVGRGLNYGYTFGSGTRLTVV.

This clone was observed once. J is TRBJ2-1 and V is TRBV7-2; 10 bases map to TRBD2. The CDR3 contains 13 residues. J was trimmed by 9 bases and V by 7 bases; bases with no gene match: 6. Germline V lookup: CDR1 SGHTA, CDR2 FQGNSA. The CDR3 sequence: CASTSGSQVEQFF. The CDR3 bases are TGTGCCAGCACTAGCGGGAGTCAGGTTGAGCAGTTCTTC.

This clone was seen more than once but under ten times. The V call is TRBV2, the J call TRBJ2-2, with 11 bases that match TRBD1. V lost 6 bases and J lost 4; bases outside the gene matches: 1. The CDR3 is 14 amino acids. Germline CDR1 SNHLY, CDR2 FYNNEI. DNA for the CDR3: TGTGCCAGCAGCGGACAGGGGGCCACCGGGGAGCTGTTTTTT. As protein: CASSGQGATGELFF.

As to this clone: Within the sample, other DNA sequences also encode this same CDR3. The genes are TRBV30 and TRBJ1-1, with TRBD1 as a possible D gene (6 bases). CDR3 length: 13 amino acids. V lost 0 bases and J 1 base, leaving 6 bases between the germline ends. The germline gives CDR1 GTSNPN, CDR2 SVGIG (reference sequence). Here the CDR3 reads CAWSVQGNTEAFF. The CDR3 nucleotides are TGTGCCTGGAGTGTACAGGGGAACACTGAAGCTTTCTTT.

The CDR3 region is CAISEPQTSYEQYF. The CDR3 region has the DNA TGTGCCATCAGTGAGCCTCAGACCTCCTACGAGCAGTACTTC. V is TRBV10-3 and J is TRBJ2-7; the D is unclear. CDR1 is ENHRY and CDR2 is SYGVKD in the germline V gene. The CDR3 length is 14 residues. The V end was cut by 2 bases, the J end by 0 bases, with 8 bases between.

A few counts support this clone. The chain uses TRBV5-1 and TRBJ2-6; D may correspond to TRBD1 or TRBD2 (6 bases each). The CDR3 covers 19 residues. Germline-derived CDR1 and CDR2 are SGHRS and YFSETQ. V was cut by 0 bases and J by 0 bases, with 16 bases left in between. DNA for the CDR3: TGCGCCAGCAGCTTGGGAGGGGGGCTGGCCCTCTCTGGGGCCAACGTCCTGACTTTC. Amino acids: CASSLGGGLALSGANVLTF.

The chain carries TRBV6-6 and TRBJ2-6, with unresolved D. CDR1 MNHNY and CDR2 SVGAGI come from the germline V gene (reference sequence). The CDR3 extends over 15 amino acids. Trimming pared 6 bases from V and 0 bases from J, leaving 9 bases between. For the CDR3, the DNA is TGTGCCAGCAGCCCCGTTAGCTCTGGGGCCAACGTCCTGACTTTC. Protein sequence: CASSPVSSGANVLTF.

The chain is built from TRBV19 and TRBJ2-7; the D call may be TRBD1 or TRBD2 (5 bases each). V gave up 5 bases and J gave up 2 bases, with 10 bases separating them. CDR1 is LNHDA, CDR2 SQIVND, per germline (reference sequence). The CDR3 sequence is 13 residues long. As DNA, the CDR3 is TGTGCCAGTAGTCGGGACCGTACCTACGAGCAGTACTTC. Residues: CASSRDRTYEQYF. Drawing the rest from reference TRBV19 and TRBJ2-7, the complete variable domain is DGGITQSPKYLFRKEGQNVTLSCEQNLNHDAMYWYRQDPGQGLRLIYYSQIVNDFQKGDIAEGYSVSREKKESFPLTVTSAQKNPTAFYLCASSRDRTYEQYFGPGTRLTVT.

The chain links TRBV28 to TRBJ2-7; TRBD1 might be the D (6 bases). Trimming cost V 10 bases and J 4 bases, with 11 bases left between them. The CDR3 length is 11 residues. In germline, CDR1 is MDHEN, CDR2 SYDVKM. The CDR3 sequence is CATRGIYEQYF. In DNA, the CDR3 is TGTGCCACCAGGGGAATATACGAGCAGTACTTC.

The chain uses TRBV6-5 and TRBJ1-6; tentatively, D is TRBD1 (6 bases). Germline CDR1 MNHEY, CDR2 SVGAGI. Trimming took 2 bases from V and 7 from J, leaving 15 bases between them. The CDR3 extends over 16 amino acids. The CDR3 region is CASSYNGNRVNSPLHF. CDR3 DNA sequence: TGTGCCAGCAGTTACAATGGAAACAGGGTGAATTCACCCCTCCACTTT.

V is TRBV2 and J is TRBJ2-2, with TRBD1 identical over 8 bases. Germline values: CDR1 SNHLY, CDR2 FYNNEI. V dropped 4 bases and J dropped 8; count of bases not matched to a gene: 6. The CDR3 contains 14 residues. This CDR3 is CASSATGARGELFF. CDR3 sequence (DNA): TGTGCCAGCAGTGCGACAGGGGCCCGGGGGGAGCTGTTTTTT.

This clone was seen more than once but under ten times. J is TRBJ1-4 and V is TRBV5-1; possible D gene TRBD1, 5 bases. The CDR3 runs to 15 residues. Germline V gene lookup returns CDR1 SGHRS and CDR2 YFSETQ. V was pared by 1 base and J by 8 bases, with 15 bases between. CDR3 bases: TGCGCCAGCAGCTTGTCGGGGGGTATAGAGGAAAAACTGTTTTTT. It codes for CASSLSGGIEEKLFF.

This chain uses TRBV28 with TRBJ1-2; tentative D call: TRBD1 (6 bases). The V gene lost 8 bases and the J gene lost 3 bases, with 13 bases spanning the gap. The CDR3 is 13 residues long. The germline CDR1 and CDR2 sequences are MDHEN and SYDVKM. The CDR3 reads CASVGTLYYGYTF. The CDR3 DNA is TGTGCCAGCGTCGGGACACTCTACTATGGCTACACCTTC.

In this sample, this clone turned up a few times. The V call is TRBV6-5, the J call TRBJ1-5; tentative D call: TRBD1 (5 bases). The germline gives CDR1 MNHEY, CDR2 SVGAGI. V was pared by 5 bases and J by 0 bases, with 8 bases between. The CDR3 is 14 residues long. Here the CDR3 reads CASSGHYSNQPQHF. As DNA, the CDR3 is TGTGCCAGCAGTGGACACTATAGCAATCAGCCCCAGCATTTT.

This clone appeared a few times. This sequence joins TRBV6-6 and TRBJ1-2; D not certain. Germline values: CDR1 MNHNY, CDR2 SVGAGI (reference sequence). This CDR3 contains 9 residues. The germline V and J ends were trimmed by 8 bases and 5 bases, with 3 bases remaining between them. The DNA of the CDR3 is TGTGCCAGCCAGTATGGCTACACCTTC. Translating gives CASQYGYTF.

J is TRBJ2-7 and V is TRBV7-9, with 7 bases matching TRBD1. The CDR3 loop spans 13 amino acids. Germline loops: CDR1 SEHNR, CDR2 FQNEAQ (reference sequence). With 4 bases clipped from V and 11 bases from J, the junction kept 11 bases outside the gene matches. The CDR3 is CASSWDEFGTEYF. The CDR3 nucleotides read TGTGCCAGCAGCTGGGATGAATTCGGGACAGAGTACTTC.

V gene TRBV4-2 combines with J gene TRBJ2-5, with 9 bases matching TRBD2. Germline loops: CDR1 LGHNA, CDR2 YNFKEQ. CDR3 length: 16 residues. With 4 bases clipped from V and 4 bases from J, the junction kept 10 bases outside the gene matches. CDR3 protein: CASSPGRGGLVETQYF. CDR3 DNA: TGTGCCAGCAGCCCTGGGCGGGGGGGATTAGTAGAGACCCAGTACTTC.

This clone appeared a few times. This chain joins TRBV5-1 and TRBJ2-5; TRBD2 agrees at 7 bases. The germline gives CDR1 SGHRS, CDR2 YFSETQ. The CDR3 spans 16 residues. V trimming: 0 bases; J trimming: 0 bases; junction bases outside the gene matches: 5. CDR3 amino acids: CASSLGPAGYQETQYF. The CDR3 DNA is TGCGCCAGCAGCTTGGGGCCAGCGGGATACCAAGAGACCCAGTACTTC.

This clone has only a few counts. The V gene is TRBV5-1, the J gene TRBJ1-2, with a tentative D call TRBD1 (5 bases). The V end was cut by 5 bases, the J end by 4 bases, with 15 bases between. The CDR3 covers 14 residues. CDR1 and CDR2 from the germline V gene are SGHRS and YFSETQ. As DNA, the CDR3 is TGCGCCAGCAGATTTTCACAGGAGTCCTATGGCTACACCTTC. Its translation: CASRFSQESYGYTF.

The CDR3 region has the DNA TGTGCCAGCAGTTACCCGGACAGACGGACTGAAGCTTTCTTT. Its translation: CASSYPDRRTEAFF. The V and J genes are TRBV6-6 and TRBJ1-1; D perhaps matches TRBD1 (6 bases). The CDR3 length is 14 residues. CDR1 is MNHNY and CDR2 is SVGAGI in the germline V gene (reference sequence). The germline V and J ends were trimmed by 2 bases and 5 bases, with 12 bases remaining between them.